The 6 T cell receptor beta chains in this list originate from one sample, sequenced in a study of glioma-infiltrating T cells. Amplification of TCR alpha and beta CDR3 regions from RNA used iRepertoire nested multiplex PCR. Using its own MiXCR run on the multiplex PCR reads, TCRdb lists one record per CDR3 protein. Here the sample spans over 100,000 distinct CDR3 sequences, 25% to 30% being singletons. What was sequenced was glioma tissue, nonneoplastic brain tissue, or PBMCs (not recorded which). These receptors were taken from a human donor with low-grade glioma or glioblastoma, undergoing nonglioma brain surgery, or in good health (not recorded which).

This clonotype appeared many times. The chain recombines TRBV20-1 with TRBJ1-1; D call uncertain. The CDR3 runs 15 residues. Germline values: CDR1 DFQATT, CDR2 SNEGSKA (reference sequence). V gave up 5 bases and J gave up 2 bases, with 18 bases separating them. The CDR3 sequence: CSARAAGLPNTEAFF. CDR3 DNA sequence: TGCAGTGCTCGGGCGGCAGGCCTACCCAACACTGAAGCTTTCTTT.

V and J are TRBV20-1 and TRBJ1-1; D is possibly TRBD1 (5 bases). Per the germline V gene, CDR1 is DFQATT and CDR2 is SNEGSKA (reference sequence). This CDR3 has 12 residues. CDR3 residues: CRASQGTTEAFF. The CDR3 DNA sequence: TGCAGGGCATCCCAGGGAACCACTGAAGCTTTCTTT.

In this sample, this clonotype turned up many times. The chain is built from TRBV18 and TRBJ1-3; no clear D gene. Germline lookup yields CDR1 KGHSH and CDR2 LQKENI. The CDR3 has 14 residues. With 0 bases removed from V and 2 bases from J, the gap between germline ends came to 5 bases. CDR3 DNA: TGTGCCAGCTCACCACCAGAAGCTGGAAACACCATATATTTT. It is translated as CASSPPEAGNTIYF.

Ten or more counts support this clonotype. This rearrangement joins TRBV29-1 to TRBJ1-2; no definite D call. V was trimmed by 6 bases and J by 0 bases, leaving 5 bases between them. CDR1 and CDR2 (germline): SQVTM, ANQGSEA. The CDR3 is 11 amino acids. The DNA of the CDR3 is TGCAGCGTCAGAGCTAACTATGGCTACACCTTC. As protein: CSVRANYGYTF.

This clonotype was seen just once. A read error may account for a junction end that differs from germline. The chain carries TRBV6-2 or TRBV6-3 and TRBJ2-5, with 8 bases identical to TRBD1. The germline V gene encodes CDR1 MNHEY and CDR2 SVGEGT. This CDR3 spans 15 amino acids. The CDR3 sequence: CASSFADRGQGTQYF. The CDR3 region has the DNA TGTGCCAGCAGTTTCGCCGACAGGGGACAAGGGACCCAGTACTTC.

The V and J genes are TRBV2 and TRBJ2-1; 12 bases are shared with TRBD2. The germline V gene has CDR1 SNHLY and CDR2 FYNNEI. V shed 3 bases and J 12 bases; nucleotides not matched to a gene: 9. CDR3 size: 15 residues. CDR3 residues: CASSETSGSSDGQFF. The CDR3, as DNA: TGTGCCAGCAGTGAGACTAGCGGGAGTTCGGATGGGCAGTTCTTC.